This is a list of T cell receptor beta chains from one sample in a study of T cells in Graves' hyperthyroidism and ophthalmopathy. In TCRdb, the multiplex PCR reads were re-called with MiXCR into one record per CDR3 protein. The table records approximately 360,000 distinct CDR3 sequences, about a sixth of them present only once. The material sequenced was blood. All receptors come from a woman aged 18 to 35 with Graves' hyperthyroidism that later progressed to Graves' ophthalmopathy. The CDR3 runs from the conserved cysteine through the conserved F or W. A D gene is named only where the DNA matches it firmly. Clone size is shown for a subset of rows, as once, few, many or a class of expanded clone.

D: TRBD1
V: TRBV5-4
size: .
J: TRBJ2-3
CDR3: CASSLGRGQGKDTQYF
DNA: TGTGCCAGCAGCTTGGGTCGGGGACAGGGGAAAGATACGCAGTATTTT

D: .
V: TRBV5-1
size: many
J: TRBJ1-1
CDR3: CASSPRSMGYAEAFF
DNA: TGCGCCAGCAGCCCCCGATCGATGGGGTACGCTGAAGCTTTCTTT

D: .
V: TRBV2
size: many
J: TRBJ2-2
CDR3: CASTGQSRELFF
DNA: TGTGCCAGCACGGGGCAATCCCGGGAGCTGTTTTTT

D: TRBD2
V: TRBV15
size: many
J: TRBJ2-7
CDR3: CATSRSGSGFYEQYF
DNA: TGTGCCACCAGTCGTAGCGGGAGTGGTTTCTACGAGCAGTACTTC

D: TRBD2
V: TRBV7-9
size: many
J: TRBJ2-3
CDR3: CASSLVLTSGSRTDTQYF
DNA: TGTGCCAGCAGCTTAGTTCTGACTAGCGGGAGTAGAACAGATACGCAGTATTTT

D: TRBD2
V: TRBV20-1
size: few
J: TRBJ2-3
CDR3: CSAGLAGSTDTQYF
DNA: TGCAGTGCAGGACTAGCGGGATCCACAGATACGCAGTATTTT

D: TRBD1
V: TRBV12-3/TRBV12-4
size: once
J: TRBJ1-5
CDR3: CASRLGGLSNQPQHF
DNA: TGTGCCAGCAGATTAGGGGGCTTAAGCAATCAGCCCCAGCATTTT

D: TRBD1
V: TRBV6-1
size: .
J: TRBJ1-2
CDR3: CASTNSGTGDGYTF
DNA: TGTGCCAGCACAAACTCCGGGACAGGGGACGGCTACACCTTC

D: .
V: TRBV15
size: .
J: TRBJ2-2
CDR3: CATSVRTTGELFF
DNA: TGTGCCACCAGCGTCCGGACCACCGGGGAGCTGTTTTTT

D: .
V: TRBV6-2/TRBV6-3
size: few
J: TRBJ2-5
CDR3: CASRAFGLSQETQYF
DNA: TGTGCCAGCAGGGCTTTTGGACTCTCCCAAGAGACCCAGTACTTC

D: .
V: TRBV6-1
size: .
J: TRBJ2-5
CDR3: CASRVQLVQETQYF
DNA: TGTGCCAGCAGGGTACAACTCGTCCAAGAGACCCAGTACTTC

D: .
V: TRBV3-1
size: many
J: TRBJ2-2
CDR3: CASSQVRATGELFF
DNA: TGTGCCAGCAGCCAAGTTCGAGCGACCGGGGAGCTGTTTTTT

D: .
V: TRBV10-3
size: .
J: TRBJ1-5
CDR3: CASAPGGMGHQPQHF
DNA: TGTGCCTCAGCCCCGGGGGGGATGGGGCATCAGCCCCAGCATTTT

D: TRBD2
V: TRBV2
size: many
J: TRBJ2-5
CDR3: CASSVLPGGQETQYF
DNA: TGTGCCAGCAGTGTGCTCCCGGGGGGCCAAGAGACCCAGTACTTC

D: .
V: TRBV6-1
size: .
J: TRBJ2-2
CDR3: CASRTGSGNTGELFF
DNA: TGTGCCAGCAGGACGGGGAGCGGGAACACCGGGGAGCTGTTTTTT

D: .
V: TRBV20-1
size: many
J: TRBJ1-1
CDR3: CSARGIAIPSPNTEAFF
DNA: TGCAGTGCTAGAGGGATCGCCATCCCCTCTCCGAACACTGAAGCTTTCTTT

D: .
V: TRBV27
size: many
J: TRBJ2-1
CDR3: CASSFLPPGTSISNEQFF
DNA: TGTGCCAGCAGTTTCCTGCCTCCGGGAACCTCTATATCCAATGAGCAGTTCTTC

D: TRBD2
V: TRBV11-2
size: many
J: TRBJ2-1
CDR3: CASSLKGTSGSSYNEQFF
DNA: TGTGCCAGCAGCTTAAAGGGGACTAGCGGGAGCTCCTACAATGAGCAGTTCTTC

D: .
V: TRBV4-2
size: many
J: TRBJ2-1
CDR3: CASSQPSGARSYNEQFF
DNA: TGTGCCAGCAGCCAACCCTCGGGAGCACGCTCCTACAATGAGCAGTTCTTC

D: .
V: TRBV12-3/TRBV12-4
size: .
J: TRBJ2-1
CDR3: CASNLADSYNEQFF
DNA: TGTGCCAGCAACTTAGCGGACTCCTACAATGAGCAGTTCTTC

D: TRBD2
V: TRBV29-1
size: many
J: TRBJ2-1
CDR3: CSVDPTSGRRGEQFF
DNA: TGCAGCGTTGACCCTACTAGCGGGAGGAGAGGTGAGCAGTTCTTC

D: TRBD2
V: TRBV4-2
size: .
J: TRBJ2-3
CDR3: CASSQDQGLAGPTDTQYF
DNA: TGTGCCAGCAGCCAAGATCAGGGACTAGCGGGACCCACAGATACGCAGTATTTT

D: .
V: TRBV2
size: many
J: TRBJ2-1
CDR3: CASNSQTAYNEQFF
DNA: TGTGCCAGCAATTCCCAAACAGCCTACAATGAGCAGTTCTTC

D: .
V: TRBV6-4
size: .
J: TRBJ2-1
CDR3: CASSDSSGSYNEQFF
DNA: TGTGCCAGCAGTGACTCCTCAGGCTCCTACAATGAGCAGTTCTTC

D: .
V: TRBV11-2
size: many
J: TRBJ2-7
CDR3: CASSLVTGENEQYF
DNA: TGTGCCAGCAGCTTAGTCACGGGAGAGAACGAGCAGTACTTC

D: TRBD2
V: TRBV5-1
size: many
J: TRBJ2-7
CDR3: CASSTVAGHSYEQYF
DNA: TGCGCCAGCAGCACGGTAGCGGGGCACTCCTACGAGCAGTACTTC

D: TRBD2
V: TRBV20-1
size: few
J: TRBJ2-3
CDR3: CSAHRLTSGRSGTDTQYF
DNA: TGCAGTGCTCACCGTTTGACTAGCGGGAGGTCTGGCACAGATACGCAGTATTTT

D: .
V: TRBV28
size: many
J: TRBJ2-7
CDR3: CASSLPQTSYEQYF
DNA: TGTGCCAGCAGTTTACCCCAGACGTCTTACGAGCAGTACTTC

D: .
V: TRBV7-9
size: few
J: TRBJ2-4
CDR3: CASRFHQLLAKNIQYF
DNA: TGTGCCAGCAGGTTTCACCAGCTTCTAGCCAAAAACATTCAGTACTTC

D: .
V: TRBV20-1
size: many
J: TRBJ1-1
CDR3: CSAPGQTNTEAFF
DNA: TGCAGTGCGCCGGGACAAACGAACACTGAAGCTTTCTTT

D: .
V: TRBV13
size: many
J: TRBJ1-5
CDR3: CASSFSGRNQPQHF
DNA: TGTGCCAGCAGCTTTTCAGGGAGGAATCAGCCCCAGCATTTT

D: .
V: TRBV20-1
size: few
J: TRBJ2-3
CDR3: CSARNRKSTDTQYF
DNA: TGCAGTGCTAGAAACCGAAAGAGCACAGATACGCAGTATTTT

D: .
V: TRBV20-1
size: .
J: TRBJ1-2
CDR3: CSATTFNYDYTF
DNA: TGCAGTGCCACGACATTCAACTATGACTACACCTTC

D: .
V: TRBV5-1
size: few
J: TRBJ2-1
CDR3: CASSTGQPEQFF
DNA: TGCGCCAGCAGCACAGGACAGCCAGAGCAGTTCTTC

D: .
V: TRBV27
size: .
J: TRBJ2-1
CDR3: CASSLYGQRSYNEQFF
DNA: TGTGCCAGCAGTTTATATGGCCAGCGGTCCTACAATGAGCAGTTCTTC

D: .
V: TRBV9
size: .
J: TRBJ1-4
CDR3: CASSVAGRHEKLFF
DNA: TGTGCCAGCAGCGTGGCAGGGAGGCACGAAAAACTGTTTTTT